A single sample gave rise to the 15 T cell receptor beta chains below, sequenced in a study of blood T cell repertoires in COVID-19. Only in-frame clones appear in the TCRdb table, and some are missing; sequencing was by immunoSEQ multiplex PCR. The top ten clones hold about 4.8% of a sample with 350,000 to 450,000 clones, roughly four fifths of them seen once. Specimen: PBMCs or T cells enriched from blood (not recorded which). These receptors came from a woman aged 50 to 60 who had recovered from COVID-19.

CDR3 in DNA: TGTGCCAGTAGCAGTGTCTCTGGAAACACCATATATTTT. It encodes CASSSVSGNTIYF. This chain uses TRBV19 with TRBJ1-3; D not resolved. V lost 6 bases and J lost 0, with 6 bases in between. The CDR3 is 13 amino acids. The germline V gene encodes CDR1 LNHDA and CDR2 SQIVND (reference sequence). Complete variable domain (other parts from reference TRBV19 and TRBJ1-3): DGGITQSPKYLFRKEGQNVTLSCEQNLNHDAMYWYRQDPGQGLRLIYYSQIVNDFQKGDIAEGYSVSREKKESFPLTVTSAQKNPTAFYLCASSSVSGNTIYFGEGSWLTVV.

The chain has TRBV6-2 or TRBV6-3 and TRBJ2-3; the match to TRBD1 covers 7 bases. The J segment lost 1 base and the V segment lost 0 bases, leaving 4 bases of the junction unmatched. The germline CDR1 and CDR2 sequences are MNHEY and SVGEGT. This CDR3 contains 16 residues. The CDR3 DNA sequence: TGTGCCAGCAGTTACTCTCAGGGGGATGGCACAGATACGCAGTATTTT. Translation: CASSYSQGDGTDTQYF.

The rearrangement uses TRBV19 and TRBJ2-7, with 10 bases aligning to TRBD2. The V gene's germline CDR1 is LNHDA and CDR2 SQIVND (reference sequence). The CDR3 is made up of 14 amino acids. Trimming cost V 3 bases and J 4 bases; bases outside gene matches: 3. The CDR3 nucleotides are TGTGCCAGTAGTATTACTAGCGGGATTTACGAGCAGTACTTC. It is translated as CASSITSGIYEQYF.

The CDR3 coding sequence is TGTGCCAGCAGCTTAGTTGCCGCGGGGCTTGTTGGCTACACCTTC. It specifies CASSLVAAGLVGYTF. This chain uses TRBV7-9 with TRBJ1-2; a weak D match, TRBD1 (5 bases). V was cut by 1 base and J by 7 bases, with 16 bases left in between. The CDR3 spans 15 residues. Germline assignment: CDR1 SEHNR and CDR2 FQNEAQ (reference sequence).

This clone came up once. V gene TRBV4-2 combines with J gene TRBJ1-3; 8 bases are shared with TRBD1. The V and J ends lost 3 bases and 0 bases, in that order; junction bases with no gene match: 13. The CDR3 has 19 residues. The germline V gene encodes CDR1 LGHNA and CDR2 YNFKEQ. CDR3 nucleotide sequence: TGTGCCAGCAGCCAGCACCTACTTAGGACAGGGAGCTCTGGAAACACCATATATTTT. It specifies CASSQHLLRTGSSGNTIYF.

The chain carries TRBV10-3 and TRBJ2-2; the D gene is possibly TRBD1 (6 bases). Germline V gene lookup returns CDR1 ENHRY and CDR2 SYGVKD. V was shortened by 4 bases and J by 6 bases, with 9 bases between the two germline ends. The CDR3 contains 13 residues. The CDR3 here is CAISVDRSGELFF. The CDR3 bases are TGTGCCATCAGTGTAGACAGGTCCGGGGAGCTGTTTTTT.

The V gene is TRBV6-2 or TRBV6-3, the J gene TRBJ1-5, with D unclear. Germline V gives CDR1 MNHEY, CDR2 SVGEGT. Trimming took 4 bases from V and 0 from J, leaving 13 bases between them. This CDR3 spans 16 amino acids. The CDR3 spells CASSWALHVSNQPQHF. The CDR3 DNA reads TGTGCCAGCAGTTGGGCCCTACACGTTAGCAATCAGCCCCAGCATTTT.

The V and J genes are TRBV2 and TRBJ2-7; D remains ambiguous. Germline CDR1 reads SNHLY; CDR2 reads FYNNEI. This CDR3 has 14 amino acids. The V gene lost 4 bases and the J gene lost 0 bases, with 10 bases spanning the gap. The CDR3, as DNA: TGTGCCAGCAGTGGATTGGGCACCTCCTACGAGCAGTACTTC. This encodes CASSGLGTSYEQYF.

Concerning this clone: One end of the junction fails to match germline, which may point to a read error. The genes are TRBV7-7 and TRBJ2-5, with TRBD2 matching over 8 bases. The CDR3 length is 16 residues. CDR1 SSHAT and CDR2 FNYEAQ come from the germline V gene (reference sequence). The CDR3 here is CASSRLPRGGGETQYF. The DNA of the CDR3 is TGTGCTAGCAGCAGACTCCCCCGGGGGGGCGGGGAGACCCAGTACTTC. The whole variable domain, filled in from reference TRBV7-7 and TRBJ2-5, reads GAGVSQSPRYKVTKRGQDVTLRCDPISSHATLYWYQQALGQGPEFLTYFNYEAQPDKSGLPSDRFSAERPEGSISTLTIQRTEQRDSAMYRCASSRLPRGGGETQYFGPGTRLLVL.

The rearrangement uses TRBV6-5 and TRBJ1-2; 7 bases are a match to TRBD1. Germline loops: CDR1 MNHEY, CDR2 SVGAGI. This CDR3 is 12 amino acids long. V lost 4 bases and J lost 7; bases outside the gene matches: 3. In DNA, the CDR3 is TGTGCCAGCAGTTTTGACAGGGTTGGCTACACCTTC. Its translation is CASSFDRVGYTF.

This clone was detected once. The chain has TRBV7-9 and TRBJ2-3, with D possibly TRBD1 on 7 matching bases. CDR1 is SEHNR and CDR2 is FQNEAQ in the germline V gene (reference sequence). V shed 5 bases and J shed 4 bases, with 13 bases lying between them. CDR3 length: 14 residues. In DNA, the CDR3 is TGTGCCAGCAGCCAGGGGGGTAGTGCAGATACGCAGTATTTT. This sequence encodes CASSQGGSADTQYF. The full variable domain, its missing parts supplied by reference TRBV7-9 and TRBJ2-3, is DTGVSQNPRHKITKRGQNVTFRCDPISEHNRLYWYRQTLGQGPEFLTYFQNEAQLEKSRLLSDRFSAERPKGSFSTLEIQRTEQGDSAMYLCASSQGGSADTQYFGPGTRLTVL.

The chain employs TRBV7-2 and TRBJ1-1; TRBD1 agrees at 8 bases. Per germline, CDR1 SGHTA and CDR2 FQGNSA. The CDR3 is 15 residues long. After removal of 5 bases from V and 1 base from J, the junction contained 6 bases not matched to a gene. For the CDR3, the DNA is TGTGCCAGCAGCCGTCCCGACAGGGGGAACACTGAAGCTTTCTTT. Amino acid sequence: CASSRPDRGNTEAFF.

The V gene is TRBV6-2 or TRBV6-3, the J gene TRBJ1-5; 10 bases are a match to TRBD1. The CDR3 extends over 14 amino acids. V was clipped by 6 bases and J by 5 bases; unmatched bases: 4. Germline V lookup: CDR1 MNHEY, CDR2 SVGEGT. The CDR3 loop is CASSGQGEYQPQHF. The CDR3 region has the DNA TGTGCCAGCAGCGGACAGGGGGAATATCAGCCCCAGCATTTT.

The chain carries TRBV3-1 (or the pseudogene TRBV3-2) and TRBJ1-2; 9 bases map to TRBD1. V gave up 5 bases and J gave up 7 bases; unmatched junction bases: 5. Per the germline V gene, CDR1 is LGHDT and CDR2 is YNNKEL (reference sequence). There are 13 residues in the CDR3. The CDR3 reads CASSYGQGFGYTF. The CDR3 DNA reads TGTGCCAGCAGCTACGGACAGGGGTTTGGCTACACCTTC.

The chain is built from TRBV27 and TRBJ1-6; 10 bases are a match to TRBD1. Germline V CDR1 and CDR2: MNHEY, SMNVEV (reference sequence). This CDR3 spans 14 amino acids. V shed 3 bases and J 9 bases; nucleotides not matched to a gene: 2. In DNA form, the CDR3 reads TGTGCCAGCAGTTTTGGACAGGGGGTTTCACCCCTCCACTTT. Residues: CASSFGQGVSPLHF.